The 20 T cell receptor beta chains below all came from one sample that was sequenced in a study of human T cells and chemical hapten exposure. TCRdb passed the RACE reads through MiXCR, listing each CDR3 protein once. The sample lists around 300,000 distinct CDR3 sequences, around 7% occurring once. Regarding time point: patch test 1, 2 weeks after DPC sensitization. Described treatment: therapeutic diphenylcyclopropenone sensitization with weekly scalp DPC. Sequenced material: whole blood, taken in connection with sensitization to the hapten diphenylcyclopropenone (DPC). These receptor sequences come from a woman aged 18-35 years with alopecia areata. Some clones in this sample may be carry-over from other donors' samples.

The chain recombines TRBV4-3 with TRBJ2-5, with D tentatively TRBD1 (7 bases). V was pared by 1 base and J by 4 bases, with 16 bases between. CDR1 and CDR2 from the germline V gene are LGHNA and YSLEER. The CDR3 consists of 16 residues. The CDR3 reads CASSQGWRGPGETQYF. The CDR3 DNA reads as TGCGCCAGCAGCCAAGGGTGGAGGGGGCCGGGAGAGACCCAGTACTTC.

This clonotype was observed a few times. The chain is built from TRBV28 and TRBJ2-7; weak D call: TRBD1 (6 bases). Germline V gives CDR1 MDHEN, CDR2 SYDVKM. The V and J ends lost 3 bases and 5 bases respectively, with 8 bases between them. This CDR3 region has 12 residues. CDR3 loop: CASSLPGDEQYF. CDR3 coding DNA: TGTGCCAGCAGTTTGCCAGGGGACGAGCAGTACTTC. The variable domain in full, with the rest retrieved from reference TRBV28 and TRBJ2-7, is DVKVTQSSRYLVKRTGEKVFLECVQDMDHENMFWYRQDPGLGLRLIYFSYDVKMKEKGDIPEGYSVSREKKERFSLILESASTNQTSMYLCASSLPGDEQYFGPGTRLTVT.

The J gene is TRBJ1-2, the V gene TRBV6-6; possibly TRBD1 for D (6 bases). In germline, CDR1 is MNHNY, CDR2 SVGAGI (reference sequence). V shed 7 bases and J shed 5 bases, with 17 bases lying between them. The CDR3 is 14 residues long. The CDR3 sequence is CASISPGGAYGYTF. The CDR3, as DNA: TGTGCCAGCATCTCCCCCGGGGGCGCTTATGGCTACACCTTC.

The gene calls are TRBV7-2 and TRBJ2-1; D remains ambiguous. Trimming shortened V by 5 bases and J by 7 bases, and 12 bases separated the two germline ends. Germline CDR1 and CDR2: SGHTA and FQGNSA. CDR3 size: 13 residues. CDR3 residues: CASSPRTGNEQFF. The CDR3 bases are TGTGCCAGCAGCCCCCGTACCGGGAATGAGCAGTTCTTC.

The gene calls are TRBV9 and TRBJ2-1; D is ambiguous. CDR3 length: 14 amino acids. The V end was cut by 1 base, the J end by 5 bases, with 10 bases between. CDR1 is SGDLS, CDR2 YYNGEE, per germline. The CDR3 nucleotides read TGTGCCAGCAGCGTACGACGGGTCCACAATGAGCAGTTCTTC. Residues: CASSVRRVHNEQFF.

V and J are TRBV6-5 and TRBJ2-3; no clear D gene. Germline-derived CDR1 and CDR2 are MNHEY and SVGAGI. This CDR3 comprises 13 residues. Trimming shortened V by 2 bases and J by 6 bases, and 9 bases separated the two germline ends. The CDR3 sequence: CASSYRVKDTQYF. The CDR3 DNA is TGTGCCAGCAGTTACAGGGTAAAGGATACGCAGTATTTT.

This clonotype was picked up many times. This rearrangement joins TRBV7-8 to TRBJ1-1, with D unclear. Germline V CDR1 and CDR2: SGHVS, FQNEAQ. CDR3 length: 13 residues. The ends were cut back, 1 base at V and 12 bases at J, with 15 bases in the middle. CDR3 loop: CASSLERAAVTFF. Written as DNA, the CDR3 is TGTGCCAGCAGCTTAGAGAGGGCAGCGGTAACTTTCTTT.

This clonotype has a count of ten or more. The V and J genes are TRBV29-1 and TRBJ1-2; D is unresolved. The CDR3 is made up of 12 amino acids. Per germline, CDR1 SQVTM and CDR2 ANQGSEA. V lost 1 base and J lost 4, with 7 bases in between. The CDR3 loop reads CSVEAQTYGYTF. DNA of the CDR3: TGCAGCGTTGAAGCGCAGACCTATGGCTACACCTTC.

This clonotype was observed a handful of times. The CDR3 DNA reads TGTGCCAGCAGTTTCGCGGGGACCCACAATGAGCAGTTCTTC. Its protein product is CASSFAGTHNEQFF. The genes are TRBV12-3 or TRBV12-4 and TRBJ2-1, with a weak D call TRBD2 (6 bases). Trimming pared 3 bases from V and 5 bases from J, leaving 11 bases between. This CDR3 is 14 amino acids long.

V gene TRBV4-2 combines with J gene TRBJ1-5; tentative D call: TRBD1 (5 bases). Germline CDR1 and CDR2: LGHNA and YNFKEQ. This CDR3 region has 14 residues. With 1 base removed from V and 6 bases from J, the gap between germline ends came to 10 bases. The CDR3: CASSQVTGGQPQHF. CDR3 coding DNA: TGTGCCAGCAGCCAAGTTACAGGAGGTCAGCCCCAGCATTTT.

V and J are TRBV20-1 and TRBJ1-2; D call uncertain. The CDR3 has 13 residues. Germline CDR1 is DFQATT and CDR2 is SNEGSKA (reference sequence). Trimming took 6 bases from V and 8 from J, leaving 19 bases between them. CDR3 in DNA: TGCAGTGCCCCTCCGGCCGGGATCGGCGGCTACACCTTC. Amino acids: CSAPPAGIGGYTF.

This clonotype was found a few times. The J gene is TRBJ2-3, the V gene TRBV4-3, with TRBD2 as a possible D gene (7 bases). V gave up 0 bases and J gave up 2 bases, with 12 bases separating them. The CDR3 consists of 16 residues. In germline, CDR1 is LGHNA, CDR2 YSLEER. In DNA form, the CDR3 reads TGCGCCAGCAGCCAAGAGACGGGGGGCTCCACAGATACGCAGTATTTT. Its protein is CASSQETGGSTDTQYF.

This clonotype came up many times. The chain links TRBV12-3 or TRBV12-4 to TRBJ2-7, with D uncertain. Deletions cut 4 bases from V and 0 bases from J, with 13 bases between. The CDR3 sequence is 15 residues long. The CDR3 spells CASSSPLHSSYEQYF. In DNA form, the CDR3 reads TGTGCCAGCAGTTCGCCGCTACATAGCTCCTACGAGCAGTACTTC.

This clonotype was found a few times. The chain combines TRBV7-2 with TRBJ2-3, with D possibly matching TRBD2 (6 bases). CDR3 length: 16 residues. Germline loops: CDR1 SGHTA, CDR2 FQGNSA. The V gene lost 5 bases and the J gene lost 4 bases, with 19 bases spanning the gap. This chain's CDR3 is CASSPGGGEKADTQYF. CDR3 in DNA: TGTGCCAGCAGCCCCGGAGGAGGGGAGAAGGCAGATACGCAGTATTTT.

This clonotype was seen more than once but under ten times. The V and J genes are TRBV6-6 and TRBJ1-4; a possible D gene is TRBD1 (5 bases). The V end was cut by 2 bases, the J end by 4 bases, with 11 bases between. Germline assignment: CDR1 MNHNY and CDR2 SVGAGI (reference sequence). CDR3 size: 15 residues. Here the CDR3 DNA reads TGTGCCAGCAGTTACGGGGGAGGGGATAATGAAAAACTGTTTTTT. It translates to CASSYGGGDNEKLFF.

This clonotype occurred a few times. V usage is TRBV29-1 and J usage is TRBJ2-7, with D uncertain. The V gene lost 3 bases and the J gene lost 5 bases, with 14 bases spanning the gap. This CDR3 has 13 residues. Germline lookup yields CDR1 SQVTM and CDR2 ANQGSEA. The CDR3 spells CSVDVWGSNEQYF. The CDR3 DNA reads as TGCAGCGTTGACGTGTGGGGTTCCAACGAGCAGTACTTC.

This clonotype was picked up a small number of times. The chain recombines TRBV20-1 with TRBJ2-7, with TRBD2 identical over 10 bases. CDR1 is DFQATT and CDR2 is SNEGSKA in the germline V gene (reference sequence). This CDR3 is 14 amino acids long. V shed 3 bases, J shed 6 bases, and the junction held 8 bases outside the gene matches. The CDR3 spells CSARISGGLGEQYF. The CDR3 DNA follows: TGCAGTGCTAGGATTAGCGGGGGGCTCGGCGAGCAGTACTTC.

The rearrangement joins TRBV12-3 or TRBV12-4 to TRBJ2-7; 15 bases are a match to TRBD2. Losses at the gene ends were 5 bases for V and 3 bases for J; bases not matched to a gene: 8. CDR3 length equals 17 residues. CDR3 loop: CASSPGTSGGIYYEQYF. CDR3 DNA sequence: TGTGCCAGCAGTCCCGGGACTAGCGGGGGGATCTACTACGAGCAGTACTTC.

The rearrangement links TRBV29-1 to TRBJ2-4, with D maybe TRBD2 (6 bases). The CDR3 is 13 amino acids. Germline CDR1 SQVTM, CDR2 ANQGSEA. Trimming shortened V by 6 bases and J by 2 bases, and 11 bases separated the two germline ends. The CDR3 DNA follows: TGCAGCGTCGGGTGGGACTCCAAAAACATTCAGTACTTC. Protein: CSVGWDSKNIQYF.

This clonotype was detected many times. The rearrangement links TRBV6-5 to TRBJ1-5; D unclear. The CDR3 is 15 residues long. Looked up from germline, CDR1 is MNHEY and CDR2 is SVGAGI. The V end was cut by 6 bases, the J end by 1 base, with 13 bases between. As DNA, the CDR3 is TGTGCCAGCAGATCTACCGGGAGCAGCAATCAGCCCCAGCATTTT. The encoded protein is CASRSTGSSNQPQHF.